The present T cell receptor beta chain was sequenced within a study of control samples from healthy donors and cancer patients. The CDR3 has 13 residues. Trimming shortened V by 6 bases and J by 5 bases, and 14 bases separated the two germline ends. In germline, CDR1 is LNHDA, CDR2 SQIVND (reference sequence). Here immunoSEQ multiplex PCR was the method, and the copy in TCRdb shows in-frame clones only, minus some. The sample has about 70,000 clones, about 87% seen once. The specimen was PBMCs. The chain joins TRBV19 to TRBJ2-7; maybe TRBD1 (7 bases). This clonotype was sampled from a woman aged 45 to 65 with head and neck cancer. CDR3 coding DNA: TGTGCCAGTAGACGACAGGGAGGCCACGAGCAGTACTTC. Protein: CASRRQGGHEQYF.